Below are 18 T cell receptor beta chains sequenced from a single sample in a study of shared clonotypes between healthy human individuals. The assay was immunoSEQ multiplex PCR, and TCRdb's table has in-frame clones only and misses some. Of 900,000 to 1,200,000 clones listed, more than 75% are singletons. The sequencing input was memory CD4+ T cells from PBMCs. As for subset: CD45RA-negative fraction. These receptors all come from a young man in good health. Some clones in this sample may be carry-over from other donors' samples.

V gene TRBV6-1 combines with J gene TRBJ1-6, with D perhaps TRBD1 (5 bases). CDR3 length equals 13 residues. The germline V gene encodes CDR1 MNHNS and CDR2 SASEGT. V lost 5 bases to trimming and J lost 10 bases, with 12 bases between them. The CDR3 loop is CASSSRVDSPLHF. CDR3 nucleotide sequence: TGTGCCAGCAGTTCCAGGGTAGACTCACCCCTCCACTTT.

This clone is a singleton in its sample. The CDR3 is CASSQDPGRQGQQNIQYF. DNA for the CDR3: TGCGCCAGCAGCCAAGATCCCGGAAGACAGGGGCAGCAGAACATTCAGTACTTC. This sequence joins TRBV4-1 and TRBJ2-4; TRBD1 matches at 8 bases. Germline assignment: CDR1 MGHRA and CDR2 YSYEKL. This CDR3 comprises 18 residues. J lost 7 bases, V lost 0 bases, and 14 bases had no gene match.

The rearrangement joins TRBV30 to TRBJ1-1, with TRBD1 as a possible D gene (6 bases). Trimming stripped 8 bases from V and 5 bases from J, with 21 bases between. The CDR3 sequence is 14 residues long. CDR1 and CDR2 from the germline V gene are GTSNPN and SVGIG (reference sequence). The CDR3 DNA sequence: TGTGCCGGTCAAGACCAGGGGAAGGGGACTGAAGCTTTCTTT. Its protein product is CAGQDQGKGTEAFF.

The table lists this clone with a count of one. The rearrangement links TRBV5-1 to TRBJ2-3; D is uncertain. Trimming pared 6 bases from V and 2 bases from J, leaving 10 bases between. Germline CDR1 and CDR2: SGHRS and YFSETQ. The CDR3 is 13 amino acids. In nucleotides, the CDR3 is TGCGCCAGCAAGGTCGAAACCACAGATACGCAGTATTTT. This encodes CASKVETTDTQYF.

As concerns this clone: No conserved phenylalanine or tryptophan is present at the end of the CDR3, so a read error is the likely explanation. The DNA is omitted, as the CDR3 cannot be located on it reliably, and the CDR3 follows TCRdb's listing. This sequence joins TRBV20-1 and TRBJ1-2. The V gene's germline CDR1 is DFQATT and CDR2 SNEGSKA (reference sequence). The CDR3 spans 11 amino acids, including both terminal residues. CDR3 region: CSARDRAAEII.

This clone appeared a single time. The CDR3 reads CASSLYTGGRNQPQHF. CDR3 in DNA: TGTGCCAGCAGCTTGTACACAGGGGGACGCAATCAGCCCCAGCATTTT. This chain connects TRBV7-9 to TRBJ1-5; 8 nucleotides line up with TRBD1. After removal of 3 bases from V and 2 bases from J, the junction contained 6 bases not matched to a gene. The V gene's germline CDR1 is SEHNR and CDR2 FQNEAQ (reference sequence). The CDR3 is 16 residues long.

The genes are TRBV28 and TRBJ1-2, with 8 bases aligning to TRBD1. J lost 4 bases, V lost 6 bases, and 4 bases had no gene match. The germline V gene has CDR1 MDHEN and CDR2 SYDVKM. The length of the CDR3 is 13 residues. CDR3 in amino acids: CASRGDRRYGYTF. DNA for the CDR3: TGTGCCAGCAGGGGGGACAGGCGCTATGGCTACACCTTC.

V is TRBV11-1 and J is TRBJ2-3, with D perhaps matching TRBD2 (5 bases). The CDR3 has 16 amino acids. The germline V and J ends were trimmed by 3 bases and 4 bases, with 17 bases remaining between them. Germline CDR1 and CDR2: SGHAT and FQDESV (reference sequence). The CDR3 here is CASSFSPPWGADTQYF. CDR3 DNA sequence: TGTGCCAGCAGCTTTTCCCCTCCCTGGGGAGCAGATACGCAGTATTTT. The entire variable domain, with the rest obtained from reference TRBV11-1 and TRBJ2-3, is as follows: EAEVAQSPRYKITEKSQAVAFWCDPISGHATLYWYRQILGQGPELLVQFQDESVVDDSQLPKDRFSAERLKGVDSTLKIQPAELGDSAMYLCASSFSPPWGADTQYFGPGTRLTVL.

Only a few counts were recorded for this clone. The chain recombines TRBV4-3 with TRBJ2-3; D uncertain. In germline, CDR1 is LGHNA, CDR2 YSLEER. The CDR3 consists of 14 residues. V was pared by 0 bases and J by 7 bases, with 11 bases between. CDR3 residues: CASSQDRLGYTQYF. The CDR3 DNA reads as TGCGCCAGCAGCCAAGATAGATTGGGATATACGCAGTATTTT.

The rearrangement uses TRBV5-6 and TRBJ1-5; D may be TRBD1 (5 bases). Trimming pared 3 bases from V and 6 bases from J, leaving 13 bases between. The length of the CDR3 is 14 residues. Looked up from germline, CDR1 is SGHDT and CDR2 is YYEEEE. The CDR3: CASSYGGFGQPQHF. CDR3 DNA sequence: TGTGCCAGCAGCTATGGGGGGTTTGGTCAGCCCCAGCATTTT.

At least ten counts were recorded for this clone. The V and J genes are TRBV7-9 and TRBJ1-5, with D perhaps matching TRBD1 (5 bases). Looked up from germline, CDR1 is SEHNR and CDR2 is FQNEAQ (reference sequence). V lost 1 base to trimming and J lost 10 bases, with 20 bases between them. This CDR3 comprises 16 residues. The CDR3 nucleotides read TGTGCCAGCAGCTTAGAACGTGGGGGTGTCGCGGCCCCCCAGCATTTT. It is translated as CASSLERGGVAAPQHF.

The chain employs TRBV28 and TRBJ2-7; D perhaps matches TRBD2 (6 bases). This CDR3 is 14 amino acids long. Deletions cut 2 bases from V and 1 base from J, with 9 bases between. Germline CDR1 and CDR2: MDHEN and SYDVKM. CDR3 DNA sequence: TGTGCCAGCAGTTTAGCGGGGACTTCCTACGAGCAGTACTTC. Its translation: CASSLAGTSYEQYF. The whole variable domain, remainder taken from reference TRBV28 and TRBJ2-7, is DVKVTQSSRYLVKRTGEKVFLECVQDMDHENMFWYRQDPGLGLRLIYFSYDVKMKEKGDIPEGYSVSREKKERFSLILESASTNQTSMYLCASSLAGTSYEQYFGPGTRLTVT.

To note about this clone: Other DNA sequences in this specimen translate into the identical CDR3. The V gene is TRBV5-1, the J gene TRBJ2-5; tentatively, D is TRBD1 or TRBD2 (5 bases each). V lost 4 bases to trimming and J lost 5 bases, with 12 bases between them. Germline loops: CDR1 SGHRS, CDR2 YFSETQ. This CDR3 spans 13 amino acids. The CDR3 bases are TGCGCCAGCAGCCCAGGGACCGGGGAGACCCAGTACTTC. Residues: CASSPGTGETQYF.

The chain links TRBV4-2 to TRBJ1-5; 8 bases are shared with TRBD1. V shed 1 base and J 6 bases; nucleotides not matched to a gene: 5. Per germline, CDR1 LGHNA and CDR2 YNFKEQ. There are 15 residues in the CDR3. The CDR3 here is CASSQAGTGGQPQHF. As DNA, the CDR3 is TGTGCCAGCAGCCAAGCCGGGACAGGAGGTCAGCCCCAGCATTTT.

The chain employs TRBV11-3 and TRBJ2-3; TRBD2 might be the D (6 bases). V shed 4 bases and J shed 9 bases, with 14 bases lying between them. CDR1 is SGHNT, CDR2 YENEEA, per germline. The CDR3 length is 13 residues. DNA for the CDR3: TGTGCCAGCAGCTATACCAGGGACTTGACGCAGTATTTT. Its translation is CASSYTRDLTQYF.

This clone has only a few counts. The V call is TRBV6-5, the J call TRBJ2-1; D might be TRBD1 or TRBD2, each matching 5 bases. The CDR3 covers 14 residues. Germline CDR1 reads MNHEY; CDR2 reads SVGAGI. V was cut by 5 bases and J by 7 bases, with 15 bases left in between. CDR3 nucleotides: TGTGCCAGCAGTCCGGGACCCCTGGGGAATGAGCAGTTCTTC. Residues: CASSPGPLGNEQFF.

This clone was observed a handful of times. The chain links TRBV11-2 to TRBJ2-7, with D hard to call. The CDR3 length is 13 residues. V was trimmed by 1 base and J by 2 bases, leaving 6 bases between them. Per germline, CDR1 SGHAT and CDR2 FQNNGV. The CDR3 region is CASSLGHPYEQYF. CDR3 coding DNA: TGTGCCAGCAGCTTAGGCCATCCCTACGAGCAGTACTTC.

V and J are TRBV28 and TRBJ1-4, with D unresolved. The CDR3 extends over 13 amino acids. Trimming stripped 3 bases from V and 6 bases from J, with 8 bases between. Looked up from germline, CDR1 is MDHEN and CDR2 is SYDVKM. CDR3 sequence: CASSLAPYEKLFF. DNA of the CDR3: TGTGCCAGCAGTTTGGCTCCATATGAAAAACTGTTTTTT. The complete variable domain, with remaining parts taken from reference TRBV28 and TRBJ1-4, reads DVKVTQSSRYLVKRTGEKVFLECVQDMDHENMFWYRQDPGLGLRLIYFSYDVKMKEKGDIPEGYSVSREKKERFSLILESASTNQTSMYLCASSLAPYEKLFFGSGTQLSVL.